The rows below give T cell receptor beta chains drawn from one sample of a study of blood T cells in healthy people across ages. TCRdb ran MiXCR on the 5' RACE reads and lists one entry per CDR3 protein. The sample has more than 900,000 distinct CDR3 sequences; 25% to 35% are singletons. This same sample was also part of a study on T cells of mothers and their children.

The specimen sequenced was blood. These TCRs come from a woman aged 35 to 49 in good health. CDR3s include the opening cysteine and the closing phenylalanine or tryptophan. A D gene is named only where the DNA matches it firmly. Some rows mark clone size as missing; the rest say once, few, many or name a class of expanded clone.

clone_size	v_call	d_call	j_call	cdr3_aa	cdr3_nt
-	TRBV7-9	-	TRBJ2-5	CASSLWTETQETHYF	TGTGCCAGCAGCCTCTGGACAGAGACTCAAGAGACCCATTACTTC
many	TRBV6-5	-	TRBJ1-6	CASSYSSWRNSPLHF	TGTGCCAGCAGTTACTCGAGCTGGCGAAATTCACCCCTCCACTTT
-	TRBV12-3/TRBV12-4	TRBD2	TRBJ2-1	CASNPSGGYNEQFF	TGTGCCAGCAACCCCAGCGGGGGGTACAATGAGCAGTTCTTC
many	TRBV24-1	-	TRBJ2-1	CATSDSTVNEQFF	TGTGCCACCAGTGATTCGACGGTCAATGAGCAGTTCTTC
many	TRBV28	TRBD2	TRBJ2-7	CASSFGTGGEQYF	TGTGCCAGCAGTTTCGGTACGGGGGGCGAGCAGTACTTC
-	TRBV3-1	-	TRBJ2-6	CASTTRGSGANVLTF	TGTGCCAGCACTACGAGAGGGTCTGGGGCCAACGTCCTGACTTTC
-	TRBV7-2	TRBD2	TRBJ2-6	CASSLEGRGGANVLTF	TGTGCCAGCAGCTTAGAAGGGAGGGGTGGGGCCAACGTCCTGACTTTC
many	TRBV24-1	TRBD1	TRBJ2-7	CATSDPGQSYEQYF	TGTGCCACCAGTGATCCGGGACAGTCCTACGAGCAGTACTTC
-	TRBV12-3/TRBV12-4	TRBD2	TRBJ2-3	CASSPGLAGVGTQYF	TGTGCCAGCAGTCCCGGACTAGCGGGAGTTGGTACGCAGTATTTT
-	TRBV20-1	-	TRBJ1-3	CSAGSPGAAGNTINF	TGCAGTGCTGGATCTCCCGGGGCTGCTGGAAACACCATAAATTTT
few	TRBV28	TRBD1	TRBJ1-2	CASTAPGQGAYGYTF	TGTGCCAGCACCGCTCCGGGACAGGGGGCCTATGGCTACACCTTC
-	TRBV7-2	-	TRBJ1-2	CASSLAAGTGYGYTF	TGTGCCAGCAGCTTAGCGGCGGGAACTGGGTATGGCTACACCTTC
-	TRBV20-1	-	TRBJ2-5	CSARGRGSDETQYF	TGCAGTGCTAGGGGCAGGGGATCTGATGAGACCCAGTACTTC
few	TRBV7-2	-	TRBJ1-2	CASSSPTGRVYGYTF	TGTGCCAGCAGCTCCCCCACTGGCAGGGTATATGGCTACACCTTC
few	TRBV7-2	TRBD2	TRBJ2-3	CASSEGLAGVSTQYF	TGTGCCAGCAGCGAGGGACTAGCGGGAGTTTCCACGCAGTATTTT
few	TRBV9	-	TRBJ1-1	CASSVGLGESTEAFF	TGTGCCAGCAGCGTAGGTTTGGGGGAAAGCACTGAAGCTTTCTTT
few	TRBV24-1	-	TRBJ2-1	CATSDSRDGSYNEQFF	TGTGCCACCAGTGACTCCCGGGACGGATCCTACAATGAGCAGTTCTTC
-	TRBV28	TRBD1	TRBJ2-4	CASSIRRGLPERYF	TGTGCCAGCAGTATCCGCAGGGGGCTCCCCGAGCGGTACTTC
-	TRBV20-1	TRBD2	TRBJ2-5	CSAPSGGARETQYF	TGCAGTGCTCCTAGCGGGGGGGCCCGGGAGACCCAGTACTTC
-	TRBV5-1	TRBD2	TRBJ2-3	CASSLRTSGGYTDTQYF	TGCGCCAGCAGCCTCCGGACTAGCGGGGGGTACACAGATACGCAGTATTTT
-	TRBV9	TRBD2	TRBJ2-5	CASSVGIAGGQETQYF	TGTGCCAGCAGCGTAGGAATAGCGGGGGGCCAAGAGACCCAGTACTTC
-	TRBV5-1	-	TRBJ1-5	CASSWAGGDQPQHF	TGCGCCAGCAGCTGGGCTGGGGGAGATCAGCCCCAGCATTTT
-	TRBV6-4	TRBD2	TRBJ2-7	CASSDKAGDYNEQYF	TGTGCCAGCAGTGACAAAGCGGGGGACTACAATGAGCAGTACTTC
many	TRBV20-1	-	TRBJ2-1	CSAKRNNEQFF	TGCAGTGCTAAGCGGAACAATGAGCAGTTCTTC
many	TRBV20-1	TRBD2	TRBJ2-5	CSATGLAGSETQYF	TGCAGTGCTACTGGACTAGCGGGGTCTGAGACCCAGTACTTC
many	TRBV9	TRBD2	TRBJ2-7	CASSVDLAGIYEQYF	TGTGCCAGCAGCGTCGATCTAGCGGGGATCTACGAGCAGTACTTC
few	TRBV11-2	-	TRBJ2-5	CASSPGSYRETQYF	TGTGCCAGCAGCCCAGGGAGTTATAGGGAGACCCAGTACTTC
-	TRBV12-3/TRBV12-4	TRBD1	TRBJ1-1	CASSFWTGLTIEAFF	TGTGCCAGCAGTTTTTGGACAGGGCTAACAATTGAAGCTTTCTTT
-	TRBV2	-	TRBJ2-7	CASSDPRDEGSYEQYF	TGTGCCAGCAGTGACCCCAGGGACGAGGGTTCCTACGAGCAGTACTTC
-	TRBV6-6	TRBD1	TRBJ1-2	CASNPDRANYGYTF	TGTGCCAGCAATCCGGACAGGGCAAACTATGGCTACACCTTC
few	TRBV12-3/TRBV12-4	-	TRBJ2-5	CASSSLDDRRGTQYF	TGTGCCAGCAGTTCCCTCGATGACAGGAGGGGGACCCAGTACTTC
-	TRBV28	TRBD2	TRBJ2-1	CASSLGGLAGYNEQFF	TGTGCCAGCAGTTTGGGGGGACTAGCGGGGTACAATGAGCAGTTCTTC
few	TRBV5-1	-	TRBJ2-3	CTSSPGVTSTDTQYF	TGCACCAGCAGCCCAGGGGTCACCTCCACAGATACGCAGTATTTT
once	TRBV20-1	-	TRBJ2-6	CSARAGSTGANVLTF	TGCAGTGCTCGAGCGGGTTCGACTGGGGCCAACGTCCTGACTTTC
many	TRBV20-1	-	TRBJ1-2	CSARGGAGNGYTF	TGCAGTGCTAGAGGGGGGGCCGGGAATGGCTACACCTTC
few	TRBV3-1	TRBD2	TRBJ2-1	CASSPTSDNGQFF	TGTGCCAGCAGCCCCACTAGCGACAATGGGCAGTTCTTC
-	TRBV6-2/TRBV6-3	-	TRBJ1-2	CASRDQGSYGYTF	TGTGCCAGCAGGGACCAGGGAAGCTATGGCTACACCTTC
-	TRBV6-2/TRBV6-3	TRBD1	TRBJ2-7	CASAPGQLHEQYF	TGTGCCAGCGCACCGGGACAGCTCCACGAGCAGTACTTC
-	TRBV27	-	TRBJ2-1	CASSVGLDEQFF	TGTGCCAGCAGTGTGGGACTTGATGAGCAGTTCTTC
few	TRBV10-3	TRBD1	TRBJ2-2	CAIGPGQENTGELFF	TGTGCCATCGGCCCGGGACAGGAGAACACCGGGGAGCTGTTTTTT
few	TRBV7-3	TRBD2	TRBJ2-2	CASSLMLAGGLYTGELFF	TGTGCCAGCAGCTTAATGTTAGCGGGGGGACTTTACACCGGGGAGCTGTTTTTT
-	TRBV7-6	-	TRBJ1-3	CASSLGGISSGNTIYF	TGTGCCAGCAGCTTAGGGGGGATCAGCTCTGGAAACACCATATATTTT